Listed below are T cell receptor beta chains from one sample, sequenced in a study of PD-L1 blockade in urothelial cancer. Libraries were prepared by immunoSEQ multiplex PCR; TCRdb keeps only in-frame clonotypes and omits some of them. The table lists fewer than 45,000 clones, roughly four fifths of them singletons. The input for sequencing was PBMCs, taken around atezolizumab (anti-PD-L1) treatment. These receptors originate from a man aged 55 to 70 with urothelial cancer. Both conserved end residues are part of each CDR3. A D gene is named only where the DNA matches it firmly. Size tells how often a clone was seen (once, few, many) or the class of an expanded clone, and some rows leave it out.

v_gene,len,abundance,j_gene,d_gene,CDR3aa,CDR3nt
TRBV2,13,NA,TRBJ2-7,NA,CASKNRETDEQYF,TGTGCCAGCAAGAACAGGGAGACAGACGAGCAGTACTTC
TRBV19,17,NA,TRBJ2-5,TRBD2,CASSLGLAGSWEETQYF,TGTGCCAGTAGTTTGGGACTAGCGGGGTCCTGGGAAGAGACCCAGTACTTC
TRBV7-9,17,NA,TRBJ2-2,TRBD1,CASSGRTDRGDPGELFF,TGTGCCAGCAGCGGACGAACGGACAGGGGCGATCCCGGGGAGCTGTTTTTT
TRBV9,15,NA,TRBJ2-3,TRBD2,CASSVDPAGTDTQYF,TGTGCCAGCAGCGTAGACCCAGCGGGGACAGATACGCAGTATTTT
TRBV10-1,14,NA,TRBJ2-3,NA,CASSESSGKTTQYF,TGCGCCAGCAGTGAGTCTTCAGGGAAAACTACGCAGTATTTT
TRBV18,14,NA,TRBJ2-7,NA,CASSRDAGAHEQYF,TGTGCCAGCTCACGCGATGCAGGGGCCCACGAGCAGTACTTC
TRBV5-1,16,NA,TRBJ1-6,TRBD1,CASSSLTTGAGSPLHF,TGCGCCAGCAGCTCTTTGACGACAGGGGCGGGATCACCCCTCCACTTT
TRBV18,15,NA,TRBJ1-2,NA,CASSPRAEVNYGYTF,TGTGCCAGCTCACCACGGGCAGAAGTCAACTATGGCTACACCTTC
TRBV5-5,14,NA,TRBJ1-1,NA,CASSFGLMNTEAFF,TGTGCCAGCAGCTTTGGACTCATGAACACTGAAGCTTTCTTT
TRBV7-2,15,NA,TRBJ2-1,NA,CASSPGPSSYNEQFF,TGTGCCAGCAGCCCAGGGCCGAGCTCCTACAATGAGCAGTTCTTC
TRBV6-1,14,once,TRBJ1-1,NA,CASSEVGRVTEAFF,TGTGCCAGCAGTGAAGTGGGCAGGGTCACTGAAGCTTTCTTT
TRBV2,14,few,TRBJ2-7,NA,CASIATSSSYEQYF,TGTGCCAGCATTGCGACTTCCAGCTCCTACGAGCAGTACTTC
TRBV2,15,NA,TRBJ1-5,TRBD1,CASRLGQGGNQPQHF,TGTGCCAGCAGGTTAGGACAGGGTGGCAATCAGCCCCAGCATTTT
TRBV4-1,18,NA,TRBJ1-3,TRBD1,CASSQRQGGGLSGNTIYF,TGCGCCAGCAGCCAACGACAGGGGGGGGGCCTCTCTGGAAACACCATATATTTT
TRBV2,15,few,TRBJ1-5,TRBD1,CASRGSGTGGQPQHF,TGTGCCAGCAGGGGGAGTGGGACAGGCGGTCAGCCCCAGCATTTT
TRBV28,17,NA,TRBJ2-5,NA,CASSTIPWRGHQETQYF,TGTGCCAGCAGTACCATACCATGGAGGGGGCACCAAGAGACCCAGTACTTC
TRBV5-1,15,NA,TRBJ2-1,NA,CASSLGVEAYNEQFF,TGCGCCAGCAGCTTGGGGGTCGAGGCCTACAATGAGCAGTTCTTC
TRBV4-2,18,once,TRBJ1-5,NA,CASSQDPQGRWGNQPQHF,TGTGCCAGCAGCCAAGATCCGCAGGGGCGCTGGGGCAATCAGCCCCAGCATTTT
TRBV5-6,15,NA,TRBJ2-2,NA,CASTTRLVATGELFF,TGTGCCAGCACCACCAGACTAGTTGCCACCGGGGAGCTGTTTTTT
TRBV28,14,NA,TRBJ2-5,TRBD1,CASRPTGGRETQYF,TGTGCCAGCAGGCCTACAGGGGGCAGGGAGACCCAGTACTTC
TRBV7-9,15,NA,TRBJ2-3,NA,CASSIRQVSTDTQYF,TGTGCCAGCAGCATCCGACAGGTCAGCACAGATACGCAGTATTTT
TRBV2,16,NA,TRBJ1-6,TRBD1,CASSPRQGGVNSPLHF,TGTGCCAGCAGTCCTAGACAGGGAGGTGTCAATTCACCCCTCCACTTT
TRBV5-1,15,few,TRBJ2-7,TRBD1,CASSARTGEGHEQYF,TGCGCCAGCAGCGCCCGGACAGGGGAAGGCCACGAGCAGTACTTC
TRBV11-1,15,NA,TRBJ1-1,NA,CASSFSGGEGTEAFF,TGTGCCAGCAGCTTCTCCGGGGGAGAGGGGACTGAAGCTTTCTTT
TRBV27,14,NA,TRBJ2-7,NA,CASSSGDATYEQYF,TGTGCCAGCAGTTCGGGAGACGCTACCTACGAGCAGTACTTC
TRBV5-1,17,NA,TRBJ1-2,NA,CATAPIDRPVPNYGYTF,TGCGCCACCGCCCCAATAGACAGGCCGGTTCCTAACTATGGCTACACCTTC
TRBV5-8,18,NA,TRBJ2-7,NA,CASSFGRGGRGSSYEQYF,TGTGCCAGCAGCTTTGGGCGGGGCGGGCGGGGAAGTTCCTACGAGCAGTACTTC
TRBV5-1,13,NA,TRBJ2-7,NA,CASSLGSAYEQYF,TGCGCCAGCAGCTTGGGGTCAGCCTACGAGCAGTACTTC
TRBV28,14,NA,TRBJ2-1,TRBD1,CASRLRGQGNEQFF,TGTGCCAGCAGGCTTAGGGGACAGGGGAATGAGCAGTTCTTC
TRBV11-2,14,NA,TRBJ2-5,TRBD1,CASSSTGGGETQYF,TGTGCCAGCAGCTCAACAGGGGGCGGAGAGACCCAGTACTTC
TRBV5-6,15,NA,TRBJ1-5,NA,CASSLWAGYNQPQHF,TGTGCCAGCAGCTTGTGGGCAGGGTACAATCAGCCCCAGCATTTT
TRBV5-1,15,NA,TRBJ1-2,TRBD1,CASSLLQGDNYGYTF,TGCGCCAGCAGCTTGCTACAGGGGGATAACTATGGCTACACCTTC
TRBV5-8,15,NA,TRBJ1-1,NA,CASSSGPGWDTEAFF,TGTGCCAGCAGCTCGGGTCCAGGGTGGGACACTGAAGCTTTCTTT
TRBV30,14,medium-sized,TRBJ1-4,NA,CAARRGAEQEKLFF,TGTGCCGCACGTCGGGGGGCAGAGCAAGAAAAACTGTTTTTT
TRBV30,12,NA,TRBJ1-1,TRBD1,CAWRAGQGKAFF,TGTGCCTGGAGAGCGGGACAGGGGAAAGCTTTCTTT
TRBV5-6,15,NA,TRBJ2-3,NA,CASSLAGVPVDTQYF,TGTGCCAGCAGCTTGGCGGGGGTCCCCGTAGATACGCAGTATTTT
TRBV19,13,NA,TRBJ2-3,NA,CASSKGARDTQYF,TGTGCCAGTAGTAAAGGGGCTCGAGATACGCAGTATTTT
TRBV10-3,15,NA,TRBJ2-7,TRBD2,CAISGKLAGGYEQYF,TGTGCCATCAGTGGAAAGCTAGCGGGGGGTTACGAGCAGTACTTC
TRBV30,17,NA,TRBJ2-3,TRBD2,CAWSAGTSGGALDTQYF,TGTGCCTGGAGTGCCGGGACTAGTGGGGGGGCTCTAGATACGCAGTATTTT
TRBV14,14,once,TRBJ1-2,TRBD1,CASRPTGVAYGYTF,TGTGCCAGCAGACCTACAGGGGTAGCCTATGGCTACACCTTC
TRBV6-1,13,NA,TRBJ2-3,NA,CASSGTNTDTQYF,TGTGCCAGCAGTGGGACTAACACCGATACGCAGTATTTT
TRBV11-1,14,NA,TRBJ2-1,TRBD1,CASSRTGARNEQFF,TGTGCCAGCAGCCGGACAGGGGCCCGGAATGAGCAGTTCTTC
TRBV29-1,10,NA,TRBJ2-7,NA,CSPIPYEQYF,TGCAGCCCCATTCCCTACGAGCAGTACTTC
TRBV6-5,15,once,TRBJ1-2,TRBD1,CASSLTGGVNYGYTF,TGTGCCAGCAGTTTAACAGGGGGGGTTAACTATGGCTACACCTTC
TRBV2,16,NA,TRBJ2-1,TRBD2,CASRETSGGAGNEQFF,TGTGCCAGCAGGGAGACTAGCGGGGGGGCAGGGAATGAGCAGTTCTTC
TRBV9,15,NA,TRBJ1-3,TRBD1,CASSVGDSYGNTIYF,TGTGCCAGCAGCGTAGGGGACAGCTATGGAAACACCATATATTTT
TRBV5-1,21,NA,TRBJ2-6,NA,CASSLKLDPKELSSGANVLTF,TGCGCCAGCAGCTTGAAGCTCGACCCTAAAGAACTAAGCTCTGGGGCCAACGTCCTGACTTTC
TRBV19,16,few,TRBJ2-1,TRBD1,CASSMNRDRDYNEQFF,TGTGCCAGTAGTATGAACCGGGACAGGGACTACAATGAGCAGTTCTTC